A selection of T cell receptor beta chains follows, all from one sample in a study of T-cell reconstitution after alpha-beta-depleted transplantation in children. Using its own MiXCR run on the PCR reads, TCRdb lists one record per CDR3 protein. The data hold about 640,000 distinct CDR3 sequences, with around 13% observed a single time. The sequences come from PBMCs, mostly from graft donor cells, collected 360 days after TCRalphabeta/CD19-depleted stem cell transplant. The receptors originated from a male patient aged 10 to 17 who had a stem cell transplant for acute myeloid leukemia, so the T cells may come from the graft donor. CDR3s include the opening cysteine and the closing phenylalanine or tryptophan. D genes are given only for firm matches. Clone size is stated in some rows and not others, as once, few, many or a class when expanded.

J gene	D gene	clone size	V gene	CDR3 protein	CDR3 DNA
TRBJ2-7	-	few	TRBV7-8	CASSLGGSVSSYEQYF	TGTGCCAGCAGCTTAGGGGGTAGCGTTAGCTCCTACGAGCAGTACTTC
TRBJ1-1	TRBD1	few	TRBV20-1	CSAPLQGAEAFF	TGCAGTGCTCCCCTCCAGGGGGCTGAAGCTTTCTTT
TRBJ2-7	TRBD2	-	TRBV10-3	CAISVVRRLAGGHEQYF	TGTGCCATCAGTGTCGTACGGCGGCTAGCGGGAGGACACGAGCAGTACTTC
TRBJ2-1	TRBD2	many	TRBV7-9	CASSSSAGVTHEQFF	TGTGCCAGCAGCTCCTCAGCGGGAGTCACCCATGAGCAGTTCTTC
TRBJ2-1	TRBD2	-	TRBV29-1	CSVEFLLAGVKGRNEQFF	TGCAGCGTTGAATTTTTGCTAGCGGGAGTGAAAGGGAGGAATGAGCAGTTCTTC
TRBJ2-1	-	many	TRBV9	CASSVVHNEQFF	TGTGCCAGCAGCGTAGTGCACAATGAGCAGTTCTTC
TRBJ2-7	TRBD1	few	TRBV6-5	CASSYSRGGYRGSYEQYF	TGTGCCAGCAGTTACTCCAGAGGGGGCTATCGAGGGTCCTACGAGCAGTACTTC
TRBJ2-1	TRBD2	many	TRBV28	CASSFSRTSGRAVPRNEQFF	TGTGCCAGCAGTTTCTCCAGGACTAGCGGGAGGGCCGTTCCTCGGAATGAGCAGTTCTTC
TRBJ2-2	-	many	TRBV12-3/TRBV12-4	CASTRDTGELFF	TGTGCCAGCACCCGGGACACCGGGGAGCTGTTTTTT
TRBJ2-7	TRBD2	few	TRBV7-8	CATNSGRALNYEQYF	TGTGCCACAAATAGCGGGAGGGCCCTCAACTACGAGCAGTACTTC
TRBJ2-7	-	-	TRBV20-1	CSASQQAYEQYF	TGCAGTGCTAGCCAACAAGCCTACGAGCAGTACTTC
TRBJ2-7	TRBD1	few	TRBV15	CATSRDKGTGGSYEQYF	TGTGCCACCAGCAGAGATAAGGGGACAGGGGGCTCCTACGAGCAGTACTTC
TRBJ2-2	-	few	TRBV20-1	CSAGRGGTTNTGELFF	TGCAGTGCTGGGAGGGGGGGGACAACGAACACCGGGGAGCTGTTTTTT
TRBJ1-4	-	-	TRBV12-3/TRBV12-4	CASSLGQGGTNEKLFF	TGTGCCAGCAGTTTAGGGCAGGGTGGAACTAATGAAAAACTGTTTTTT
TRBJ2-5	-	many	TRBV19	CASSWGSKETQYF	TGTGCCAGTAGTTGGGGCAGTAAAGAGACCCAGTACTTC
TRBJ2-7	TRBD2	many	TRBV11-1	CASTRSGFSYEQYF	TGTGCCAGCACCCGTAGCGGGTTCTCCTACGAGCAGTACTTC
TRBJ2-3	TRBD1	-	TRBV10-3	CAMSSPGQTQYF	TGTGCCATGTCCTCTCCGGGACAGACGCAGTATTTT
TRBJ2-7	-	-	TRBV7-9	CASSLGPLRQYEQYF	TGTGCCAGCAGCTTAGGTCCCCTGCGACAGTACGAGCAGTACTTC
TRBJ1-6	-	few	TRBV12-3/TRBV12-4	CASSRNSPLHF	TGTGCCAGCAGCCGTAATTCACCCCTCCACTTT
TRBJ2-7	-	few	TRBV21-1	CASSTCLTALGIYEQYF	TGTGCCAGCAGCACCTGTTTGACAGCCCTAGGTATCTACGAGCAGTACTTC
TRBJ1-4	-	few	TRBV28	CASSSTQGANEKLFF	TGTGCCAGCAGCTCCACCCAGGGCGCTAATGAAAAACTGTTTTTT
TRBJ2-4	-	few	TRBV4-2	CASSQVTTGGRQNIQYF	TGTGCCAGCAGCCAAGTCACGACAGGCGGCCGCCAAAACATTCAGTACTTC
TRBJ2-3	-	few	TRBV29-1	CSVAALDTQYF	TGCAGCGTTGCGGCACTAGATACGCAGTATTTT
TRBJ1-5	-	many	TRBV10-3	CAISEGVGQPQHF	TGTGCCATCAGCGAGGGAGTCGGGCAGCCCCAGCATTTT
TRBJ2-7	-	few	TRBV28	CASVGGYEQYF	TGTGCCAGCGTCGGAGGCTACGAGCAGTACTTC
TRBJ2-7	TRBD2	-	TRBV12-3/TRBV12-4	CASSRGLAGVVHEQYF	TGTGCCAGCAGCCGGGGACTAGCGGGAGTGGTCCACGAGCAGTACTTC
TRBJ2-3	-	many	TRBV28	CASRGHGVDTQYF	TGTGCCAGCAGGGGACACGGAGTGGATACGCAGTATTTT
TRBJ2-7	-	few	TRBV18	CASSPPVRRSSYEQYF	TGTGCCAGCTCACCCCCCGTAAGGAGGAGCTCCTACGAGCAGTACTTC
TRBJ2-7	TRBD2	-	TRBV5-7	CASSLRLAGDAYEQYF	TGTGCCAGCAGCCTGAGACTAGCGGGAGATGCCTACGAGCAGTACTTC
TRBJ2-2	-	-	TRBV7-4	CASWGQIAGELFF	TGTGCCTCCTGGGGGCAGATCGCCGGGGAGCTGTTTTTT
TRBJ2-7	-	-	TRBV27	CATLGLGRGEQYF	TGTGCCACTTTGGGGCTCGGAAGGGGTGAGCAGTACTTC
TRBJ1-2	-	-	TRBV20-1	CSAPWGRDGYTF	TGCAGTGCCCCTTGGGGGCGGGATGGCTACACCTTC
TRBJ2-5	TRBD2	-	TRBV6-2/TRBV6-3	CASSAPLLAHKETQYF	TGTGCCAGCAGTGCCCCCTTACTAGCGCATAAAGAGACCCAGTACTTC
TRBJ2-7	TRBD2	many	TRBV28	CASSYPGAGPSYEQYF	TGTGCCAGCAGTTACCCGGGAGCGGGACCTTCCTACGAGCAGTACTTC
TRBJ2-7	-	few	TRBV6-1	CASIGLFSGARVNEQYF	TGTGCCAGCATTGGGCTCTTTTCGGGGGCGCGGGTTAACGAGCAGTACTTC
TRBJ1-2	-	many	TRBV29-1	CSVFQINYGYTF	TGCAGCGTTTTTCAGATTAACTATGGCTACACCTTC
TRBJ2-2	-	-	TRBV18	CASSPRIGNTGELFF	TGTGCCAGCTCACCACGGATCGGCAACACCGGGGAGCTGTTTTTT
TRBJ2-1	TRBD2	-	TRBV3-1	CARCFPLAGPTVGVNEQFF	TGTGCCCGCTGTTTCCCACTAGCGGGCCCCACCGTCGGTGTCAATGAGCAGTTCTTC
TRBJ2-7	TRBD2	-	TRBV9	CASSVGLAGPLYEQYF	TGTGCCAGCAGCGTAGGGCTAGCGGGCCCACTCTACGAGCAGTACTTC
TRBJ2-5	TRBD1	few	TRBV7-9	CASSFGQGTLQETQYF	TGTGCCAGCAGCTTCGGACAGGGCACCCTCCAAGAGACCCAGTACTTC
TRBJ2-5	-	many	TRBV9	CASSVRGGVREETQYF	TGTGCCAGCAGCGTAAGAGGGGGGGTCCGGGAGGAGACCCAGTACTTC
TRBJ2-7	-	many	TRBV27	CASSRLPGPLEQYF	TGTGCCAGCAGTAGACTACCCGGCCCCCTCGAGCAGTACTTC
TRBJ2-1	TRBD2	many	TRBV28	CASSFPSGGWGLNEQFF	TGTGCCAGCAGTTTTCCTAGCGGGGGCTGGGGCCTCAATGAGCAGTTCTTC
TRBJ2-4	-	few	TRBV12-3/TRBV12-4	CASSPSFIQYF	TGTGCCAGCAGTCCCTCCTTCATTCAGTACTTC
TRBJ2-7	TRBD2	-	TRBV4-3	CASSQDSPSSGTEQYF	TGCGCCAGCAGCCAAGATTCCCCTTCTAGCGGGACGGAGCAGTACTTC
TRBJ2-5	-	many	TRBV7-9	CASSLGAETQYF	TGTGCCAGCAGCTTAGGGGCAGAGACCCAGTACTTC
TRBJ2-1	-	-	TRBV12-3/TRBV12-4	CASSVLEEQFF	TGTGCCAGCTCCGTTCTAGAGGAGCAGTTCTTC
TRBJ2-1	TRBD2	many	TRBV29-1	CSVERESSYNEQFF	TGCAGCGTCGAGCGGGAGAGCTCCTACAATGAGCAGTTCTTC
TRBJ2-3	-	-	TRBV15	CATSRRRETDTQYF	TGTGCCACCAGCAGGCGGAGAGAGACAGATACGCAGTATTTT
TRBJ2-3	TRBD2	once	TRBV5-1	CASSSLAGRGSTDTQYF	TGCGCCAGCAGCTCCTTAGCGGGTCGAGGTAGCACAGATACGCAGTATTTT
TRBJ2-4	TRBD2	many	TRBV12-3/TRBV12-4	CASSLELGGVGAKNIQYF	TGTGCCAGCAGTTTAGAGTTGGGAGGGGTGGGGGCCAAAAACATTCAGTACTTC
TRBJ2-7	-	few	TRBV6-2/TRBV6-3	CASARVSYEQYF	TGTGCCAGCGCGAGGGTCTCCTACGAGCAGTACTTC
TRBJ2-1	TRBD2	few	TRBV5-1	CASRGSGASDNEQFF	TGCGCCAGCAGGGGAAGCGGGGCCTCAGACAATGAGCAGTTCTTC
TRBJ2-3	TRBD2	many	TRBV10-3	CATVAGNLSTDTQYF	TGTGCCACAGTAGCGGGAAACCTGAGCACAGATACGCAGTATTTT
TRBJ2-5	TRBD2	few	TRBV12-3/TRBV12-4	CASSLVSLAGVSETQYF	TGTGCCAGCAGTTTAGTGTCCCTAGCGGGAGTATCAGAGACCCAGTACTTC
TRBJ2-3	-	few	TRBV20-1	CSARVNVADTQYF	TGCAGTGCTAGAGTTAATGTCGCAGATACGCAGTATTTT
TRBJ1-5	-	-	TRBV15	CATSRGSVDQPQHF	TGTGCCACCAGCAGAGGCAGCGTCGATCAGCCCCAGCATTTT
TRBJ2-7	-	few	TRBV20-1	CSARGIAHPYEQYF	TGCAGTGCTAGAGGTATAGCCCACCCCTACGAGCAGTACTTC
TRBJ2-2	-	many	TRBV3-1	CASKRLGPGELFF	TGTGCCAGCAAGCGTTTAGGCCCCGGGGAGCTGTTTTTT
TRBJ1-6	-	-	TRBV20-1	CSATQDRDNSPLHF	TGCAGTGCTACACAGGACAGAGATAATTCACCCCTCCACTTT